Listed below are T cell receptor beta chains from one sample, sequenced in a study of T cell responses to AZD1222 COVID-19 vaccine. TCRdb's table, derived via immunoSEQ multiplex PCR, lists solely in-frame clones and lacks some. The data show roughly 100,000 clones, with approximately 90% seen just once and approximately 18% held by the top ten. This material consisted of peripheral blood, taken on day 0 of AZD1222 vaccination. The receptors stem from an adult in good health. The conserved cysteine and the conserved F or W are not part of the CDR3 here.

v_gene: TRBV2; CDR3aa: ASSEVGINQPQH
v_gene: TRBV30; CDR3aa: AWSQGGTEAF
v_gene: TRBV3-1/TRBV3-2; CDR3aa: ASSQASTNEKLF
v_gene: TRBV27; CDR3aa: ASSSDTANYGYT
v_gene: TRBV29-1; CDR3aa: SVEFYRGRYTEAF
v_gene: TRBV5-6; CDR3aa: ASSSLYEQY
v_gene: TRBV28; CDR3aa: ASSLSPPGELF
v_gene: TRBV10-3; CDR3aa: ASGSGYGYT
v_gene: TRBV6-1; CDR3aa: ASSDSSSYNEQF
v_gene: TRBV5-3; CDR3aa: ARSLGAGQPQH
v_gene: TRBV3-1/TRBV3-2; CDR3aa: ASSQGARRANEKLF
v_gene: TRBV7-8; CDR3aa: ASSLGDVRRETQY
v_gene: TRBV5-1; CDR3aa: ASSLGAYTGELF
v_gene: TRBV7-9; CDR3aa: ASSSPIGGGYNEQF
v_gene: TRBV19; CDR3aa: ASSISGSGRIQPQH
v_gene: TRBV19; CDR3aa: ASSMEGYSNQPQH
v_gene: TRBV20-1; CDR3aa: SAFNTEAF